Given below is one T cell receptor beta chain in context. Assay: immunoSEQ multiplex PCR; the TCRdb copy retains only in-frame clones and omits some. The data contain over 300,000 clones, 70% to 90% of them seen just once; the ten biggest clones take up about 6%. This sample was included in a study of blood T cell repertoires in COVID-19. The source of this sequence is a woman younger than 45 who had recovered from COVID-19. The sequenced sample was PBMCs or T cells enriched from blood (not recorded which).

DNA of the CDR3: TGCGCCAGCAGCTTGGCCCTGAGACAGGGAGTAGATACGCAGTATTTT. Its translation is CASSLALRQGVDTQYF. The rearrangement joins TRBV5-1 to TRBJ2-3; TRBD1 matches 7 bases. CDR3 length: 16 residues. Per germline, CDR1 SGHRS and CDR2 YFSETQ. After removal of 0 bases from V and 5 bases from J, the junction contained 9 bases not matched to a gene.